These 27 T cell receptor beta chains share one sample of origin, sequenced in a study of CD8 T cells in ankylosing spondylitis. TCRdb analysed the 5' RACE reads with MiXCR anew, one entry per CDR3 protein. The table lists roughly 100,000 distinct CDR3 sequences, almost 8.5% of them singletons. The sequencing sample was made of blood, either unsorted or a sorted T cell fraction (not recorded which). The receptors derive from a male donor with ankylosing spondylitis or in good health (not recorded which).

In this sample, this clonotype turned up many times. The chain combines TRBV20-1 with TRBJ1-5; the D gene is possibly TRBD1 (6 bases). Germline V lookup: CDR1 DFQATT, CDR2 SNEGSKA (reference sequence). V shed 5 bases and J shed 0 bases, with 17 bases lying between them. The CDR3 runs 16 residues. The CDR3 is CSARTGGAYSNQPQHF. CDR3 bases: TGCAGTGCTCGGACTGGGGGCGCCTATAGCAATCAGCCCCAGCATTTT.

This clonotype appeared many times. The rearrangement uses TRBV5-1 and TRBJ1-1; D call uncertain. V was pared by 0 bases and J by 0 bases, with 3 bases between. This CDR3 spans 13 amino acids. Germline CDR1 SGHRS, CDR2 YFSETQ. The CDR3 DNA follows: TGCGCCAGCAGCTTGGACGTGAACACTGAAGCTTTCTTT. Its translation is CASSLDVNTEAFF. Looking up the rest from reference TRBV5-1 and TRBJ1-1 gives the full variable domain: KAGVTQTPRYLIKTRGQQVTLSCSPISGHRSVSWYQQTPGQGLQFLFEYFSETQRNKGNFPGRFSGRQFSNSRSEMNVSTLELGDSALYLCASSLDVNTEAFFGQGTRLTVV.

Concerning this clonotype itself: This may arise from a read error, as a much more abundant clone is one base away. CDR3: CSVERASGGDNERFF. CDR3 in DNA: TGCAGCGTTGAAAGGGCTAGCGGGGGCGACAATGAGCGGTTCTTC. The gene calls are TRBV29-1 and TRBJ2-1, with 10 bases identical to TRBD2. The CDR3 contains 15 residues. Germline CDR1 and CDR2: SQVTM and ANQGSEA.

This clonotype was counted many times. The chain uses TRBV3-1 and TRBJ2-5; D could derive from TRBD1 or TRBD2 (5 bases each). Germline assignment: CDR1 LGHDT and CDR2 YNNKEL (reference sequence). With 4 bases removed from V and 5 bases from J, the gap between germline ends came to 17 bases. CDR3 length equals 15 residues. The CDR3 region is CASSPGPGIRETQYF. CDR3 nucleotide sequence: TGTGCCAGCAGCCCGGGACCGGGGATTCGGGAGACCCAGTACTTC.

This clonotype was seen at least ten times. The chain recombines TRBV29-1 with TRBJ2-2; TRBD2 matches at 8 bases. The CDR3 sequence is 14 residues long. Unmatched junction bases numbered 4, after V lost 3 bases and J lost 4 bases. Germline V gene data show CDR1 as SQVTM and CDR2 as ANQGSEA. DNA for the CDR3: TGCAGCGTTGACCCGGGGGGGGGCACCGGGGAGCTGTTTTTT. Protein sequence: CSVDPGGGTGELFF.

This clonotype was recorded many times. V is TRBV5-1 and J is TRBJ2-1; 7 nucleotides match TRBD2. Germline CDR1 and CDR2: SGHRS and YFSETQ. The CDR3 runs to 15 residues. V lost 4 bases and J lost 4; bases outside the gene matches: 8. This CDR3 reads CASSQTSPEYNEQFF. Written as DNA, the CDR3 is TGCGCCAGCAGCCAGACTAGCCCGGAGTACAATGAGCAGTTCTTC.

Many counts were recorded for this clonotype. This rearrangement joins TRBV4-3 to TRBJ2-7; D uncertain. The CDR3 runs 14 residues. The V and J ends lost 4 bases and 3 bases respectively, with 13 bases between them. Germline lookup yields CDR1 LGHNA and CDR2 YSLEER. The CDR3 loop reads CASSPSPGFYEQYF. CDR3 nucleotides: TGCGCCAGCAGCCCGTCCCCGGGCTTCTACGAGCAGTACTTC.

This clonotype was observed at least ten times. This rearrangement joins TRBV12-3 or TRBV12-4 to TRBJ2-1; unclear D gene. This CDR3 has 14 residues. Between the trimmed V and J ends, which lost 6 bases and 0 bases, there was a span of 9 bases. The CDR3 coding sequence is TGTGCCAGCAGAGGCGGTAGCTCCTACAATGAGCAGTTCTTC. Translated, it gives CASRGGSSYNEQFF.

The V gene is TRBV7-2, the J gene TRBJ2-7; unclear D gene. V was trimmed by 1 base and J by 3 bases, leaving 10 bases between them. CDR3 size: 14 residues. In germline, CDR1 is SGHTA, CDR2 FQGNSA. The CDR3: CASSLVGSFYEQYF. The CDR3 DNA reads as TGTGCCAGCAGCTTAGTGGGCAGTTTCTACGAGCAGTACTTC.

The sample holds many counts of this clonotype. The J gene is TRBJ2-1, the V gene TRBV3-1; a weak D match, TRBD2 (6 bases). The V end was cut by 1 base, the J end by 11 bases, with 9 bases between. The V gene's germline CDR1 is LGHDT and CDR2 YNNKEL (reference sequence). This CDR3 spans 12 amino acids. The CDR3 DNA reads TGTGCCAGCAGCCAAGCTAGCGAGAAGCAGTTCTTC. Protein sequence: CASSQASEKQFF.

There are many counts of this clonotype. The chain combines TRBV29-1 with TRBJ2-1; 9 nucleotides align to TRBD2. This CDR3 contains 14 residues. The germline CDR1 and CDR2 sequences are SQVTM and ANQGSEA. The V segment lost 7 bases and the J segment 5 bases; nucleotides outside the gene matches: 9. The CDR3 loop is CSGVAGEKDNEQFF. The CDR3 nucleotides read TGCAGCGGTGTAGCGGGAGAAAAGGACAATGAGCAGTTCTTC.

This clonotype has at least ten counts. This rearrangement joins TRBV29-1 to TRBJ2-1; D perhaps matches TRBD2 (6 bases). CDR1 and CDR2 from the germline V gene are SQVTM and ANQGSEA. Trimming took 5 bases from V and 0 from J, leaving 17 bases between them. This CDR3 is 16 amino acids long. CDR3 in amino acids: CSVYGSAISSYNEQFF. The CDR3 bases are TGCAGCGTTTACGGGAGCGCGATTAGCTCCTACAATGAGCAGTTCTTC.

This clonotype was counted at least ten times. This chain links TRBV12-3 or TRBV12-4 with TRBJ1-1, with TRBD1 matching 8 bases. The CDR3 is 14 residues long. V shed 7 bases, J shed 1 base, and the junction held 5 bases outside the gene matches. The CDR3, as DNA: TGTGCCAGCATCCTCGGACAGGGGAACACTGAAGCTTTCTTT. Translated: CASILGQGNTEAFF.

This clonotype was counted a few times. V gene TRBV5-1 combines with J gene TRBJ2-5, with 8 bases identical to TRBD2. The CDR3 runs 15 residues. Germline V gives CDR1 SGHRS, CDR2 YFSETQ. V shed 5 bases and J 2 bases; nucleotides not matched to a gene: 8. As DNA, the CDR3 is TGCGCCAGCAGGAGGGATAGCGGGAATCAAGAGACCCAGTACTTC. Translated: CASRRDSGNQETQYF.

The V and J genes are TRBV11-2 and TRBJ2-1, with D unclear. Trimming stripped 2 bases from V and 9 bases from J, with 14 bases between. The CDR3 contains 14 residues. The germline V gene has CDR1 SGHAT and CDR2 FQNNGV. CDR3 residues: CASSLPPHHTEQFF. In DNA, the CDR3 is TGTGCCAGCAGCTTACCTCCGCACCACACTGAGCAGTTCTTC.

This clonotype occurred many times. The chain employs TRBV27 and TRBJ2-7, with D maybe TRBD1 (5 bases). The CDR3 spans 14 residues. The germline CDR1 and CDR2 sequences are MNHEY and SMNVEV (reference sequence). Trimming removed 5 bases from V and 4 bases from J, with 15 bases in between. The CDR3 loop reads CASSTTGHVYEQYF. The CDR3 bases are TGTGCCAGCAGTACAACAGGTCATGTTTACGAGCAGTACTTC.

This clonotype appeared many times. The chain has TRBV7-9 and TRBJ2-7, with D maybe TRBD1 (5 bases). The CDR3 contains 13 residues. CDR1 and CDR2 from the germline V gene are SEHNR and FQNEAQ (reference sequence). Trimming pared 3 bases from V and 6 bases from J, leaving 12 bases between. In DNA form, the CDR3 reads TGTGCCAGCAGCTTGGGGCACTTTGTCGAGCAGTACTTC. As protein: CASSLGHFVEQYF.

This clonotype was recorded many times. The V call is TRBV29-1, the J call TRBJ2-5; 10 bases fit TRBD1. CDR1 is SQVTM, CDR2 ANQGSEA, per germline. This CDR3 contains 13 residues. J gave up 5 bases and V 4 bases, and 4 bases lay outside the gene matches. CDR3 region: CSVVTGGEETQYF. CDR3 nucleotides: TGCAGCGTTGTGACAGGGGGCGAGGAGACCCAGTACTTC.

This clonotype was seen ten or more times. The rearrangement joins TRBV5-1 to TRBJ2-1; D not resolved. V was shortened by 0 bases and J by 14 bases, with 18 bases between the two germline ends. This CDR3 has 14 amino acids. From germline, CDR1 is SGHRS and CDR2 YFSETQ. CDR3 loop: CASSLEGSTGFEFF. CDR3 bases: TGCGCCAGCAGCTTGGAGGGTAGTACTGGCTTTGAGTTCTTC.

There are many counts of this clonotype. The V gene is TRBV29-1, the J gene TRBJ2-6; tentative D call: TRBD1 (5 bases). CDR1 and CDR2 from the germline V gene are SQVTM and ANQGSEA. The CDR3 length is 14 residues. V was pared by 3 bases and J by 1 base, with 7 bases between. In DNA form, the CDR3 reads TGCAGCGTTGATAAGGGGTCTGGGGCCAACGTCCTGACTTTC. Its protein is CSVDKGSGANVLTF.

The sample holds a few counts of this clonotype. The chain employs TRBV5-6 and TRBJ2-5; 9 bases line up with TRBD2. V shed 7 bases, J shed 5 bases, and the junction held 12 bases outside the gene matches. This CDR3 is built from 15 residues. The V gene's germline CDR1 is SGHDT and CDR2 YYEEEE. CDR3 in amino acids: CASAPRAGGVETQYF. The CDR3 nucleotides read TGTGCCAGCGCGCCGAGGGCGGGGGGGGTGGAGACCCAGTACTTC.

This clonotype was found many times. The chain couples TRBV19 to TRBJ2-1; the D is unclear. The V end lost 7 bases, the J end lost 1 base, and 14 bases lay between the germline ends. CDR3 length: 15 residues. The germline CDR1 and CDR2 sequences are LNHDA and SQIVND (reference sequence). CDR3 loop: CASTDLRESYNEQFF. The CDR3 bases are TGTGCCAGTACCGACTTAAGGGAATCCTACAATGAGCAGTTCTTC.

Ten or more counts support this clonotype. The V call is TRBV12-3 or TRBV12-4, the J call TRBJ1-6; TRBD1 aligns across 10 bases. The CDR3 runs to 14 residues. V was pared by 4 bases and J by 10 bases, with 4 bases of the junction left unmatched. The CDR3 here is CASSSGQGFSPLHF. The DNA for the CDR3 is TGTGCCAGCAGTTCGGGACAGGGGTTCTCACCCCTCCACTTT.

This clonotype was detected ten times or more. V gene TRBV12-3 or TRBV12-4 combines with J gene TRBJ2-7; D is undetermined. The CDR3 spans 13 residues. The V end was cut by 3 bases, the J end by 9 bases, with 15 bases between. The CDR3 region has the DNA TGTGCCAGCAGTTTTGCCCTCGGCCTGGGGCAGTACTTC. This encodes CASSFALGLGQYF.

The V call is TRBV9, the J call TRBJ1-2; TRBD1 is a possible D gene (5 bases). Germline CDR1 and CDR2: SGDLS and YYNGEE. The CDR3 consists of 15 residues. Trimming took 0 bases from V and 4 from J, leaving 13 bases between them. This chain's CDR3 is CASSVGVGPSYGYTF. The CDR3 DNA follows: TGTGCCAGCAGCGTAGGGGTGGGGCCTTCCTATGGCTACACCTTC.

The chain carries TRBV7-2 and TRBJ1-5, with a possible D match to TRBD1 (6 bases). The CDR3 length is 15 residues. Germline V gene sequence: CDR1 SGHTA, CDR2 FQGNSA. Trimming removed 1 base at V and 6 bases at J, with 13 bases between. CDR3 amino acids: CASSLVSGESQPQHF. The CDR3 coding sequence is TGTGCCAGCAGCTTAGTATCAGGGGAGAGTCAGCCCCAGCATTTT.

There are many counts of this clonotype. This chain links TRBV5-5 with TRBJ1-1, with a weak D call TRBD1 (5 bases). Trimming removed 4 bases at V and 4 bases at J, with 17 bases between. The CDR3 length is 15 residues. CDR1 and CDR2 (germline): SGHKS, YYEKEE (reference sequence). The chain's CDR3 is CASSPTLRATTEAFF. In nucleotides, the CDR3 is TGTGCCAGCAGCCCCACACTCAGGGCCACCACTGAAGCTTTCTTT. Filled out from reference TRBV5-5 and TRBJ1-1, the complete variable domain reads DAGVTQSPTHLIKTRGQQVTLRCSPISGHKSVSWYQQVLGQGPQFIFQYYEKEERGRGNFPDRFSARQFPNYSSELNVNALLLGDSALYLCASSPTLRATTEAFFGQGTRLTVV.